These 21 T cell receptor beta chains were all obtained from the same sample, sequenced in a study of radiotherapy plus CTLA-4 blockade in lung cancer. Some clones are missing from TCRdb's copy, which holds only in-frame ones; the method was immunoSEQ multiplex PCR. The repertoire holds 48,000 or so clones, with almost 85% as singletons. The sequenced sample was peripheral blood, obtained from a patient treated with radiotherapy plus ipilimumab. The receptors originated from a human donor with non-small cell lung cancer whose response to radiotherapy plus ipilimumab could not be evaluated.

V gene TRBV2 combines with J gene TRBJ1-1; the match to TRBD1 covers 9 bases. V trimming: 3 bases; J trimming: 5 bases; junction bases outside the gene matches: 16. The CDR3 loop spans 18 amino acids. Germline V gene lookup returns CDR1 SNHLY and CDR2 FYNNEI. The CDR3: CASSERVTGGLTLTEAFF. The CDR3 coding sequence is TGTGCCAGCAGTGAGAGAGTTACAGGGGGCTTGACTTTGACTGAAGCTTTCTTT. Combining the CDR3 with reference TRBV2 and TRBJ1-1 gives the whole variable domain EPEVTQTPSHQVTQMGQEVILRCVPISNHLYFYWYRQILGQKVEFLVSFYNNEISEKSEIFDDQFSVERPDGSNFTLKIRSTKLEDSAMYFCASSERVTGGLTLTEAFFGQGTRLTVV.

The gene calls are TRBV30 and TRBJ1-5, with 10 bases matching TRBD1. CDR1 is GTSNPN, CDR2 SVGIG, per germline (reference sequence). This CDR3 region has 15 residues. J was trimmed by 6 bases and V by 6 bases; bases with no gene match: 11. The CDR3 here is CACDRGLRTGQPQHF. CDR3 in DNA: TGTGCCTGTGACAGGGGGCTCCGCACAGGTCAGCCCCAGCATTTT.

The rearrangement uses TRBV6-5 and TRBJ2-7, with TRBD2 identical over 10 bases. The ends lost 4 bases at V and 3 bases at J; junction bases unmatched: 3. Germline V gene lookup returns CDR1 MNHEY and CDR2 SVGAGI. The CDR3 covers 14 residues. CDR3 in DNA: TGTGCCAGCAGTTCTTCTAGCGGGAGCTACGAGCAGTACTTC. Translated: CASSSSSGSYEQYF.

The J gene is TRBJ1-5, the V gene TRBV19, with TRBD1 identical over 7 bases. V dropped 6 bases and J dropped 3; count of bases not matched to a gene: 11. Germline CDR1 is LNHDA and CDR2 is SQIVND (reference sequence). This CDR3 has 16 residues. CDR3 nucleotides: TGTGCCAGTAGCGCCCGGGACAGAGGCAACAATCAGCCCCAGCATTTT. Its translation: CASSARDRGNNQPQHF.

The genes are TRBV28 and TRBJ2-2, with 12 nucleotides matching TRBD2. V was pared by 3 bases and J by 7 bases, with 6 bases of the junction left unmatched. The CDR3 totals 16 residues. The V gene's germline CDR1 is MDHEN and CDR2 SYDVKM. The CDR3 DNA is TGTGCCAGCAGTTTGGAACTAGCGGGAGGAATCGGGGAGCTGTTTTTT. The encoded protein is CASSLELAGGIGELFF.

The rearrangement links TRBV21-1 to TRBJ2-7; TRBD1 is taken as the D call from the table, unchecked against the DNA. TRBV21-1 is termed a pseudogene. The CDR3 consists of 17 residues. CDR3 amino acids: CASSSTKWTGHSYEQYF. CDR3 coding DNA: TGTGCCAGCAGCAGCACGAAGTGGACAGGGCATTCCTACGAGCAGTACTTC.

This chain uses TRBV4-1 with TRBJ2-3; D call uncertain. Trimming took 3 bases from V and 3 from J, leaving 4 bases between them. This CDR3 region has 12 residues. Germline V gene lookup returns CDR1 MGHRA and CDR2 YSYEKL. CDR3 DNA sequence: TGCGCCAGCAGCCACCCAACAGATACGCAGTATTTT. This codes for CASSHPTDTQYF.

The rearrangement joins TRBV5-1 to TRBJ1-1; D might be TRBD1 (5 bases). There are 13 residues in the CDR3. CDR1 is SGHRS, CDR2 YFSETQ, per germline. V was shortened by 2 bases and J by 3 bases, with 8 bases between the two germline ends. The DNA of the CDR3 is TGCGCCAGCAGCTTTGGGGGGGACACTGAAGCTTTCTTT. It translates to CASSFGGDTEAFF.

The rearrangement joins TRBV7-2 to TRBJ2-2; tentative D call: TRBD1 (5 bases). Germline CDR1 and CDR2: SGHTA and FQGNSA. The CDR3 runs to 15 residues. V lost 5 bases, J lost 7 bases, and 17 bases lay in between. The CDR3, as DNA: TGTGCCAGCAGCCCAGACAGTACCTATAGCGGGGAGCTGTTTTTT. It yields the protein CASSPDSTYSGELFF.

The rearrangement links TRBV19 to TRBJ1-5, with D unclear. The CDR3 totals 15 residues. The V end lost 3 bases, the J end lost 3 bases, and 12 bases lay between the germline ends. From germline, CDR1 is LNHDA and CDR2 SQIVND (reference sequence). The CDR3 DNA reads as TGTGCCAGTAGTATGTCTGAAGCGTTCAATCAGCCCCAGCATTTT. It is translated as CASSMSEAFNQPQHF.

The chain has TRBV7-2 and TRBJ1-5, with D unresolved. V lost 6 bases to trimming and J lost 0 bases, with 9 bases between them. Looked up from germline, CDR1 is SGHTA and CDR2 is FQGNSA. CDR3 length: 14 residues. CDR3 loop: CASRAGSSNQPQHF. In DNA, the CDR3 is TGTGCCAGCAGGGCGGGGAGTAGCAATCAGCCCCAGCATTTT.

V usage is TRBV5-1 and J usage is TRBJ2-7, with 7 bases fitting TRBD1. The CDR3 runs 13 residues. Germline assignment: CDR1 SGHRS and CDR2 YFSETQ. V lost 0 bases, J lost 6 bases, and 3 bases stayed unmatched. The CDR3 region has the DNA TGCGCCAGCAGCTTGGGACAGGGTGGCGAGCAGTACTTC. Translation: CASSLGQGGEQYF.

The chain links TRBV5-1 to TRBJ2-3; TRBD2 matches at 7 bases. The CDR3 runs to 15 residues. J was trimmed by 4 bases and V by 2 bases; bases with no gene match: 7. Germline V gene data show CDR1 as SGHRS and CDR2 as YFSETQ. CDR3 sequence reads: CASSFAGVGADTQYF. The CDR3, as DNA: TGCGCCAGCAGCTTCGCGGGAGTCGGAGCAGATACGCAGTATTTT.

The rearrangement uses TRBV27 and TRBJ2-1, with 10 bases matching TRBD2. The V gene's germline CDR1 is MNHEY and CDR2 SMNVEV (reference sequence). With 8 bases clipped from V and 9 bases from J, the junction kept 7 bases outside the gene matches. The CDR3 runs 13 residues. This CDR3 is CASGGTSAGEQFF. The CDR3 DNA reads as TGTGCCAGCGGTGGGACTAGCGCTGGTGAGCAGTTCTTC.

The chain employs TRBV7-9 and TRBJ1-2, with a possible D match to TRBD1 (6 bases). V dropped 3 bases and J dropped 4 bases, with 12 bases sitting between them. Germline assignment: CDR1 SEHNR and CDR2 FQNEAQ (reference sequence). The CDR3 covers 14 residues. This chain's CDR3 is CASSLRQAPYGYTF. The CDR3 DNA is TGTGCCAGCAGCTTGCGACAGGCGCCCTATGGCTACACCTTC.

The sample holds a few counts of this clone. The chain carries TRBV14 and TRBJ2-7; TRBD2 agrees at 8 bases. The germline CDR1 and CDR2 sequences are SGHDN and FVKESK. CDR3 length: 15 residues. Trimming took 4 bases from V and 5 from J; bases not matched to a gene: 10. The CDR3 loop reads CASSLGLGLADEQYF. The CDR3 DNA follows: TGTGCCAGCAGCCTAGGTCTAGGACTAGCAGACGAGCAGTACTTC.

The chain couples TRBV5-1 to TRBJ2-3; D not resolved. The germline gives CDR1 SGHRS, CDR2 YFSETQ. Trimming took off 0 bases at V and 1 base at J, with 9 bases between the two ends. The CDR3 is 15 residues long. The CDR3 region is CASSLVTHRTDTQYF. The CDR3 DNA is TGCGCCAGCAGCTTGGTGACACATCGCACAGATACGCAGTATTTT.

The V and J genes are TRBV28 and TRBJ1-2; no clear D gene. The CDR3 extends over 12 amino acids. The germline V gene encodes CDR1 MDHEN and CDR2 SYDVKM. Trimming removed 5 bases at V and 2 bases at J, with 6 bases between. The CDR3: CASSAGNYGYTF. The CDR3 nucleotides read TGTGCCAGCAGTGCGGGGAACTATGGCTACACCTTC.

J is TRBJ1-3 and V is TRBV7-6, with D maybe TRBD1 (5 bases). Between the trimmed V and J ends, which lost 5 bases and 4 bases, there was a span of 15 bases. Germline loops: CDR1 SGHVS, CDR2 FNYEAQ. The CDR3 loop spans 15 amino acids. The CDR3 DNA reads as TGTGCCAGCAGCCCAGAGGCGGGGCGAGGAAACACCATATATTTT. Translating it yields CASSPEAGRGNTIYF.

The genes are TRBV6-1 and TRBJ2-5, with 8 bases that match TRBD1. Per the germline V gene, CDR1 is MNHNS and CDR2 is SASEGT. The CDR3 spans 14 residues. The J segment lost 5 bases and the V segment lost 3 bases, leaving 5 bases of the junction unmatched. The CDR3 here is CASSDRGRGETQYF. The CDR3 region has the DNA TGTGCCAGCAGTGACAGGGGGCGCGGGGAGACCCAGTACTTC.

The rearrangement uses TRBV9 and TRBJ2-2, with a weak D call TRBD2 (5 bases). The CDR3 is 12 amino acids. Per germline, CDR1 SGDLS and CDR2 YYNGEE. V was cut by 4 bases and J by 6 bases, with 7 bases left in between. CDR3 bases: TGTGCCAGCAGCAAGGGAGCCGGGGAGCTGTTTTTT. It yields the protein CASSKGAGELFF.